A single sample is the source of the 16 T cell receptor beta chains below, sequenced in a study of T cells in Graves' hyperthyroidism and ophthalmopathy. Amplification of TCR beta CDR3 regions used RNA as the template. Researchers ran a first-round RT-PCR on the TCR CDR3 using the HTBI primer set. TCRdb recomputed calls from the multiplex PCR reads with MiXCR, one row per CDR3 protein. Among over 450,000 distinct CDR3 sequences listed, approximately 15% were seen once. Sequenced sample: blood. The receptors shown here come from a woman aged 18-30 years with Graves' hyperthyroidism.

This clonotype was detected many times. The rearrangement joins TRBV29-1 to TRBJ1-1; D not resolved. The CDR3 sequence is 11 residues long. V shed 4 bases and J shed 6 bases, with 9 bases lying between them. The germline gives CDR1 SQVTM, CDR2 ANQGSEA. The CDR3 DNA sequence: TGCAGCGTTGGGAGAGGGTCTGAAGCTTTCTTT. Translated: CSVGRGSEAFF.

This clonotype appeared many times. The chain's CDR3 is CASSLYQPSGGGTQYF. The CDR3 nucleotides read TGTGCCAGCAGCTTATATCAGCCTAGTGGTGGAGGTACGCAGTATTTT. V gene TRBV7-9 combines with J gene TRBJ2-3; D possibly corresponds to TRBD2 (5 bases). V was clipped by 2 bases and J by 8 bases, with 20 bases between them. From germline, CDR1 is SEHNR and CDR2 FQNEAQ (reference sequence). The CDR3 extends over 16 amino acids. Full variable domain (remainder filled in from reference TRBV7-9 and TRBJ2-3): DTGVSQNPRHKITKRGQNVTFRCDPISEHNRLYWYRQTLGQGPEFLTYFQNEAQLEKSRLLSDRFSAERPKGSFSTLEIQRTEQGDSAMYLCASSLYQPSGGGTQYFGPGTRLTVL.

There are many counts of this clonotype. The J gene is TRBJ1-1, the V gene TRBV6-2 or TRBV6-3; a weak D match, TRBD1 (5 bases). CDR3 size: 15 residues. The ends were cut back, 0 bases at V and 4 bases at J, with 12 bases in the middle. The V gene's germline CDR1 is MNHEY and CDR2 SVGEGT. The DNA of the CDR3 is TGTGCCAGCAGTTACTCGTCAGGGAAGGGCACTGAAGCTTTCTTT. It codes for CASSYSSGKGTEAFF.

This clonotype has at least ten counts. The rearrangement uses TRBV24-1 and TRBJ2-7, with D perhaps TRBD1 (6 bases). Per the germline V gene, CDR1 is KGHDR and CDR2 is SFDVKD. Trimming removed 2 bases at V and 4 bases at J, with 11 bases between. This CDR3 spans 14 amino acids. The CDR3 coding sequence is TGTGCCACCAGTGATTCAGGGGTTCTGTACGAGCAGTACTTC. This gives the protein CATSDSGVLYEQYF.

The count of this clonotype is one. The J gene is TRBJ2-1, the V gene TRBV2, with TRBD2 identical over 13 bases. This CDR3 comprises 20 residues. Trimming cost V 7 bases and J 6 bases; bases outside gene matches: 21. In germline, CDR1 is SNHLY, CDR2 FYNNEI. In nucleotides, the CDR3 is TGTGCCAGCAATGCACTCGGACTAGCGGGAGACCAACAAGGGATCAATGAGCAGTTCTTC. It is translated as CASNALGLAGDQQGINEQFF. The full variable domain, completed using reference TRBV2 and TRBJ2-1, is EPEVTQTPSHQVTQMGQEVILRCVPISNHLYFYWYRQILGQKVEFLVSFYNNEISEKSEIFDDQFSVERPDGSNFTLKIRSTKLEDSAMYFCASNALGLAGDQQGINEQFFGPGTRLTVL.

This clonotype was seen many times. The chain has TRBV2 and TRBJ1-2, with TRBD1 matching over 7 bases. This CDR3 is built from 17 residues. The V segment lost 3 bases and the J segment 8 bases; nucleotides outside the gene matches: 18. In germline, CDR1 is SNHLY, CDR2 FYNNEI. The CDR3 DNA sequence: TGTGCCAGCAGTGACCCGGGACAGAGGACCTCCTTGCCAGGCTACACCTTC. This gives the protein CASSDPGQRTSLPGYTF. The full variable domain, completed using reference TRBV2 and TRBJ1-2, is EPEVTQTPSHQVTQMGQEVILRCVPISNHLYFYWYRQILGQKVEFLVSFYNNEISEKSEIFDDQFSVERPDGSNFTLKIRSTKLEDSAMYFCASSDPGQRTSLPGYTFGSGTRLTVV.

This clonotype was recorded at least ten times. The chain carries TRBV5-1 and TRBJ2-1, with 9 bases lining up with TRBD2. V shed 4 bases, J shed 7 bases, and the junction held 9 bases outside the gene matches. The CDR3 length is 15 residues. Germline CDR1 reads SGHRS; CDR2 reads YFSETQ. The CDR3: CASSLRTSEGNEQFF. DNA for the CDR3: TGCGCCAGCAGCCTCCGGACTAGCGAAGGAAATGAGCAGTTCTTC.

This clonotype was found many times. The V gene is TRBV18, the J gene TRBJ1-5; unclear D gene. Trimming cost V 3 bases and J 7 bases, with 16 bases left between them. CDR1 KGHSH and CDR2 LQKENI come from the germline V gene. The CDR3 sequence is 15 residues long. CDR3 coding DNA: TGTGCCAGCTCACCTAGAGACCAAGCGGGACAGCCCCAGCATTTT. It specifies CASSPRDQAGQPQHF.

A few counts support this clonotype. J is TRBJ1-1 and V is TRBV12-3 or TRBV12-4; D not certain. This CDR3 spans 12 amino acids. V gave up 1 base and J gave up 10 bases, with 10 bases separating them. DNA of the CDR3: TGTGCCAGCAGTTTAGGGCAGCCGTTAGCTTTCTTT. Amino acid sequence: CASSLGQPLAFF.

This clonotype was picked up many times. The chain combines TRBV9 with TRBJ2-7; D remains ambiguous. V lost 2 bases and J 4 bases, leaving 13 bases between the germline ends. There are 14 residues in the CDR3. Germline values: CDR1 SGDLS, CDR2 YYNGEE. The CDR3 loop is CASSVGQRTYEQYF. In DNA, the CDR3 is TGTGCCAGCAGCGTGGGTCAGCGTACGTACGAGCAGTACTTC.

This clonotype was seen at least ten times. V and J are TRBV12-3 or TRBV12-4 and TRBJ2-1; D may be TRBD1 or TRBD2 (5 bases each). The ends were cut back, 1 base at V and 3 bases at J, with 10 bases in the middle. The CDR3 runs 15 residues. The DNA of the CDR3 is TGTGCCAGCAGTTTAGGGGACGGACTCTACAATGAGCAGTTCTTC. This codes for CASSLGDGLYNEQFF.

This clonotype was recorded at least ten times. V and J are TRBV27 and TRBJ1-1; the match to TRBD1 covers 7 bases. CDR3 length equals 15 residues. V was clipped by 6 bases and J by 1 base; unmatched bases: 8. Germline values: CDR1 MNHEY, CDR2 SMNVEV (reference sequence). Here the CDR3 DNA reads TGTGCCAGCAGAAGACTCGACAGGGCGAACACTGAAGCTTTCTTT. The encoded protein is CASRRLDRANTEAFF.

This clonotype was recorded many times. This chain uses TRBV20-1 with TRBJ1-1, with D maybe TRBD1 (5 bases). Germline loops: CDR1 DFQATT, CDR2 SNEGSKA (reference sequence). CDR3 length: 15 amino acids. Trimming took 0 bases from V and 6 from J, leaving 17 bases between them. The chain's CDR3 is CSARDYRRGVAEAFF. The CDR3 DNA follows: TGCAGTGCTAGAGATTATCGGAGGGGAGTCGCTGAAGCTTTCTTT.

This clonotype was seen many times. The rearrangement joins TRBV12-3 or TRBV12-4 to TRBJ2-2; D remains unclear. The CDR3 is made up of 12 amino acids. V was pared by 4 bases and J by 5 bases, with 5 bases between. The CDR3 protein is CASSYWTGELFF. As DNA, the CDR3 is TGTGCCAGCAGTTATTGGACCGGGGAGCTGTTTTTT.

In this sample, this clonotype turned up many times. The genes are TRBV24-1 and TRBJ1-2; D is unresolved. This CDR3 comprises 14 residues. Germline V lookup: CDR1 KGHDR, CDR2 SFDVKD. V dropped 1 base and J dropped 2 bases, with 7 bases sitting between them. CDR3 sequence: CATSDFQSNYGYTF. CDR3 in DNA: TGTGCCACCAGTGATTTCCAATCCAACTATGGCTACACCTTC.

V and J are TRBV7-9 and TRBJ1-5; 7 bases align to TRBD1. This CDR3 comprises 17 residues. Unmatched junction bases numbered 14, after V lost 7 bases and J lost 2 bases. CDR1 and CDR2 (germline): SEHNR, FQNEAQ (reference sequence). DNA for the CDR3: TGTGCCAGCACCCAAACACAGGGGCTTTGGGGCAATCAGCCCCAGCATTTT. It specifies CASTQTQGLWGNQPQHF.